These T cell receptor beta chains were read from a single sample in a study of T cell responses to AZD1222 COVID-19 vaccine. Measured with immunoSEQ multiplex PCR; TCRdb has only the in-frame clones, and not every one. This table has around 70,000 clones, approximately 90% appearing once. The sample consisted of peripheral blood, taken 28 days after the second dose of the MenACWY control vaccine. Every receptor here comes from an adult who received the MenACWY meningococcal vaccine as a control. The CDR3 runs from the conserved cysteine through the conserved F or W. A D gene is named only where the DNA matches it firmly. Clone size is stated in some rows and not others, as once, few, many or a class when expanded.

>TRBJ1-4|TRBV7-9|NA|NA
CASSRPERKLFF
TGTGCCAGCAGCCGACCCGAGCGAAAACTGTTTTTT
>TRBJ1-1|TRBV12-3/TRBV12-4|few|NA
CASSFRGEEAFF
TGTGCCAGCAGTTTTCGGGGGGAGGAAGCTTTCTTT
>TRBJ2-7|TRBV5-1|NA|TRBD2
CASNLGGNEQYF
TGCGCCAGCAATCTGGGAGGGAACGAGCAGTACTTC
>TRBJ2-3|TRBV5-8|NA|NA
CASSAPGTDTQYF
TGTGCCAGCAGCGCCCCGGGGACAGATACGCAGTATTTT
>TRBJ2-1|TRBV21-1|NA|NA
CASSKRSLGYNEQFF
TGTGCCAGCAGCAAAAGGTCGCTAGGCTACAATGAGCAGTTCTTC
>TRBJ2-7|TRBV28|NA|NA
CASSLQETEQYF
TGTGCCAGCAGTTTACAGGAGACCGAGCAGTACTTC
>TRBJ2-3|TRBV10-3|few|TRBD1
CAISEPGQARQYF
TGTGCCATCAGTGAACCCGGACAGGCGAGGCAGTATTTT
>TRBJ2-1|TRBV28|NA|TRBD2
CASSPGTSEGDEQFF
TGTGCCAGCAGTCCTGGGACTAGCGAGGGCGATGAGCAGTTCTTC
>TRBJ2-7|TRBV6-5|NA|TRBD1
CASSQDRGSSYEQYF
TGTGCCAGCAGCCAGGACAGGGGCAGCTCCTACGAGCAGTACTTC
>TRBJ2-7|TRBV6-2/TRBV6-3|few|TRBD2
CASSPLAGGLYEQYF
TGTGCCAGCAGTCCCCTAGCGGGGGGGCTATACGAGCAGTACTTC
>TRBJ2-3|TRBV27|NA|NA
CASSRDTTSGTDTQYF
TGTGCCAGCAGCCGGGACACAACTTCAGGCACAGATACGCAGTATTTT
>TRBJ2-1|TRBV4-1|NA|TRBD1
CASSLEGQDDYNEQFF
TGCGCCAGCAGTCTGGAGGGACAGGACGATTACAATGAGCAGTTCTTC
>TRBJ2-5|TRBV5-4|few|NA
CASSLKDGGQTQYF
TGTGCCAGCAGCTTGAAGGACGGTGGACAGACCCAGTACTTC
>TRBJ1-2|TRBV30|NA|TRBD1
CACSTGLDGYTF
TGTGCCTGCTCGACAGGGCTCGATGGCTACACCTTC
>TRBJ2-7|TRBV28|NA|TRBD2
CASSLGGSGSFGEQYF
TGTGCCAGCAGTTTAGGAGGTAGCGGGAGTTTTGGCGAGCAGTACTTC
>TRBJ1-6|TRBV6-5|NA|NA
CASSQSRVENSPLHF
TGTGCCAGCAGCCAATCCAGGGTCGAAAATTCACCCCTCCACTTT
>TRBJ2-1|TRBV7-2|NA|NA
CASILGASAYNEQFF
TGTGCCAGCATTTTAGGGGCTAGCGCGTACAATGAGCAGTTCTTC
>TRBJ2-7|TRBV28|NA|NA
CASSSPGLAYEQYF
TGTGCCAGCAGCTCGCCAGGGCTGGCCTACGAGCAGTACTTC
>TRBJ2-7|TRBV10-3|NA|TRBD2
CAITALAGASYEQYF
TGTGCCATCACCGCCCTAGCGGGAGCATCCTACGAGCAGTACTTC
>TRBJ2-5|TRBV18|NA|NA
CASSPRGGEETQYF
TGTGCCAGCTCACCGCGGGGCGGGGAAGAGACCCAGTACTTC
>TRBJ2-5|TRBV7-9|NA|NA
CASSHPWQGSIRQQETQYF
TGTGCCAGCAGCCATCCGTGGCAGGGGTCTATCCGTCAGCAAGAGACCCAGTACTTC
>TRBJ2-7|TRBV7-8|NA|TRBD1
CASSHYGQDAHEQYF
TGTGCCAGCAGCCACTACGGACAGGACGCCCACGAGCAGTACTTC
>TRBJ2-2|TRBV24-1|NA|NA
CATSDPGSNTGELFF
TGTGCCACCAGTGACCCCGGATCGAACACCGGGGAGCTGTTTTTT
>TRBJ2-7|TRBV5-1|NA|NA
CASSYAQGEQYF
TGCGCCAGCAGTTACGCCCAAGGCGAGCAGTACTTC
>TRBJ1-4|TRBV27|NA|NA
CASSLSYANEKLFF
TGTGCCAGCAGCCTAAGTTACGCTAATGAAAAACTGTTTTTT
>TRBJ1-1|TRBV5-4|NA|TRBD1
CASSSGQGNTEAFF
TGTGCCAGCAGCTCAGGACAGGGGAACACTGAAGCTTTCTTT
>TRBJ2-5|TRBV7-9|NA|NA
CASSLAGAQETQYF
TGTGCCAGCAGCTTAGCCGGGGCCCAAGAGACCCAGTACTTC
>TRBJ2-7|TRBV19|NA|TRBD1
CASRSGTGGSYEQYF
TGTGCCAGTAGATCCGGGACAGGGGGGTCCTACGAGCAGTACTTC